The 8 T cell receptor beta chains presented below share a single source sample, sequenced in a study of OX40 agonist ivuxolimab in advanced cancers. Repertoires were generated with immunoSEQ multiplex PCR, while TCRdb's copy carries only in-frame clones and drops some. The sample gives tens of thousands of clones, about 87% of which show up once; about 0.53% is in the top ten. The sequencing used CD4+ or CD8+ T cells sorted from blood, collected in a trial of the OX40 agonist ivuxolimab. These receptors were collected from an adult with an advanced solid tumor such as melanoma, head and neck, liver or kidney cancer.

The rearrangement joins TRBV28 to TRBJ1-2; 7 bases agree with TRBD1. The CDR3 consists of 13 residues. With 6 bases clipped from V and 5 bases from J, the junction kept 6 bases outside the gene matches. Germline V CDR1 and CDR2: MDHEN, SYDVKM. The CDR3 DNA follows: TGTGCCAGCAGATCAGGGGGACCTTATGGCTACACCTTC. It codes for CASRSGGPYGYTF.

This clone was seen only a few times. The V call is TRBV7-8, the J call TRBJ2-7; TRBD1 is a possible D gene (6 bases). In germline, CDR1 is SGHVS, CDR2 FQNEAQ. The CDR3 consists of 14 residues. V lost 1 base to trimming and J lost 3 bases, with 10 bases between them. The CDR3 DNA reads TGTGCCAGCAGCTTAGAGAGGGGGTACTACGAGCAGTACTTC. The encoded protein is CASSLERGYYEQYF.

In regard to this clone: At one of its ends the junction is not consistent with the germline gene, which may arise from a read error. V usage is TRBV7-9 and J usage is TRBJ2-1; no reliable D call. CDR1 SEHNR and CDR2 FQNEAQ come from the germline V gene (reference sequence). The CDR3 is 11 amino acids. The DNA for the CDR3 is TGTGCCAGCAGCTCCCTTGGGCCCTGGGTCTTC. Translating gives CASSSLGPWVF.

This chain uses TRBV2 with TRBJ2-1, with unresolved D. V shed 4 bases and J shed 0 bases, with 7 bases lying between them. The germline V gene has CDR1 SNHLY and CDR2 FYNNEI. This CDR3 is 14 amino acids long. Here the CDR3 DNA reads TGTGCCAGCAGTGGGCTAAGCTCCTACAATGAGCAGTTCTTC. Protein: CASSGLSSYNEQFF.

The chain recombines TRBV19 with TRBJ2-3; no clear D. The CDR3 consists of 12 residues. Germline values: CDR1 LNHDA, CDR2 SQIVND (reference sequence). Trimming stripped 4 bases from V and 4 bases from J, with 6 bases between. The CDR3 DNA reads TGTGCCAGTAGTACCAGCGCAGATACGCAGTATTTT. Its translation: CASSTSADTQYF.

The chain carries TRBV2 and TRBJ1-2; D call uncertain. V lost 3 bases and J 8 bases, leaving 13 bases between the germline ends. The germline gives CDR1 SNHLY, CDR2 FYNNEI. The CDR3 is 13 amino acids. The CDR3 sequence: CASSEDRQRGYTF. The DNA of the CDR3 is TGTGCCAGCAGTGAGGACCGGCAGCGGGGCTACACCTTC.

This chain links TRBV19 with TRBJ2-5, with 7 bases fitting TRBD2. Trimming at V came to 6 bases and at J to 5 bases, leaving 9 bases not matched to a gene. Looked up from germline, CDR1 is LNHDA and CDR2 is SQIVND (reference sequence). There are 14 residues in the CDR3. The DNA of the CDR3 is TGTGCCAGTAGCTCTAGACTTAGCGGGGAGACCCAGTACTTC. Amino acid sequence: CASSSRLSGETQYF.

V gene TRBV10-3 combines with J gene TRBJ1-4; 7 bases line up with TRBD1. Germline loops: CDR1 ENHRY, CDR2 SYGVKD. The ends lost 6 bases at V and 5 bases at J; junction bases unmatched: 3. This CDR3 region has 13 residues. Here the CDR3 reads CAIRGTENEKLFF. CDR3 nucleotide sequence: TGTGCCATCAGGGGGACAGAGAATGAAAAACTGTTTTTT.